This T cell receptor (beta chain) was recorded in a study of T cells in narcolepsy. Study background: Healthy controls were enrolled alongside patients with narcolepsy type 1 or type 2. Study outcomes and limitations: HCRT-specific and TRIB2-specific autoreactive clonotypes appeared among same-patient CSF and blood CD4+ clonotypes. Autoreactive clone sequences were missing from some blood memory CD4+ repertoires.

A word on this clone: The antigen remains undetermined.

Germline lookup yields CDR1 SGHVS and CDR2 FQNEAQ. The CDR3 runs 15 residues. The V and J ends lost 4 bases and 4 bases, in that order; junction bases with no gene match: 4. Assay used: immunoSEQ multiplex PCR; TCRdb lists only in-frame clones, some missing. The data contain fewer than 40,000 clones, about four fifths of them singletons. The clonotype was recovered from a human donor in good health. V usage is TRBV7-8 and J usage is TRBJ1-6; 7 bases map to TRBD1. Sample: memory (CD45RA-) CD4+ T cells from blood. This chain's CDR3 is CASSSRQGYNSPLHF. As DNA, the CDR3 is TGTGCCAGCAGCTCCCGACAGGGTTATAATTCACCCCTCCACTTT.